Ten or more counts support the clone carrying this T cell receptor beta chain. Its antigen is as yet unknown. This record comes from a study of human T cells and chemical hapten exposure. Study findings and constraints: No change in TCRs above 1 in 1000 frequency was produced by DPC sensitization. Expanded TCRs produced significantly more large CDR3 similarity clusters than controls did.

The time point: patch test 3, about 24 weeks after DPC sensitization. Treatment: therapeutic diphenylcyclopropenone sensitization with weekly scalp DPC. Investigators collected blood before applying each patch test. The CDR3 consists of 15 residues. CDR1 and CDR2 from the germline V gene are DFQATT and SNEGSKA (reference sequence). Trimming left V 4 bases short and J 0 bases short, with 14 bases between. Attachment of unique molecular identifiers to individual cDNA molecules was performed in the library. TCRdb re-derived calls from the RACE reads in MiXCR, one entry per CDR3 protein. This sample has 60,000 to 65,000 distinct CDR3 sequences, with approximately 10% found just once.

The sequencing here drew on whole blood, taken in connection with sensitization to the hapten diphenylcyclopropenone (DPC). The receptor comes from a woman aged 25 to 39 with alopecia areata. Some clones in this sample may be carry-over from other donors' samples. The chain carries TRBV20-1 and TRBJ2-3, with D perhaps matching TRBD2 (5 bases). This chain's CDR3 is CSANSGSGSTDTQYF. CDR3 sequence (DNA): TGCAGTGCTAACTCTGGGAGCGGAAGCACAGATACGCAGTATTTT.